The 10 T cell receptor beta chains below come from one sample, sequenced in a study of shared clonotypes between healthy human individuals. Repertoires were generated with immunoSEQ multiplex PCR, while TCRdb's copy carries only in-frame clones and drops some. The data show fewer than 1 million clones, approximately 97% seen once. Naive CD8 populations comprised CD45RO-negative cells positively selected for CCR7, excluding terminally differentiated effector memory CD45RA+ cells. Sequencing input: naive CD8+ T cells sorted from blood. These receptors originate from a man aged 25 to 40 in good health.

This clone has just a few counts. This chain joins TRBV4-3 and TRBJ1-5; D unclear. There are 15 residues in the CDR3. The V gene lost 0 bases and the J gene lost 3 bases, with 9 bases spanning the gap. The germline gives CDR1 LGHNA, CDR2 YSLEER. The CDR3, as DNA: TGCGCCAGCAGCCAAGAATGGAGAGACAATCAGCCCCAGCATTTT. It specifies CASSQEWRDNQPQHF.

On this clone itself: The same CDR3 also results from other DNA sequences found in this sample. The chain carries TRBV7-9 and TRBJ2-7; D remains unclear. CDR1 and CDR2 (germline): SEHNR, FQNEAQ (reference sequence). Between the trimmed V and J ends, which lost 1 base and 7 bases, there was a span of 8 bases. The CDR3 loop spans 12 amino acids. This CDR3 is CASSLGSREQYF. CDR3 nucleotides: TGTGCCAGCAGCTTAGGGTCGAGGGAGCAGTACTTC.

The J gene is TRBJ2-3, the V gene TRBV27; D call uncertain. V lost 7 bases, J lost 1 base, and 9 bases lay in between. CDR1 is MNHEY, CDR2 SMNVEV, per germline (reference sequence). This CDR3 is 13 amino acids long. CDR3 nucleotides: TGTGCCAGCATCGGGCTAGGCACAGATACGCAGTATTTT. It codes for CASIGLGTDTQYF.

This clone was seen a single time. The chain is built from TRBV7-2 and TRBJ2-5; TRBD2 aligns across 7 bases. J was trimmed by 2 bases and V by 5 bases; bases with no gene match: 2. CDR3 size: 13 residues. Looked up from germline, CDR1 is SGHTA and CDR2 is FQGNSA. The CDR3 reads CASSGGLQETQYF. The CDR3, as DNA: TGTGCCAGCAGCGGGGGACTACAAGAGACCCAGTACTTC.

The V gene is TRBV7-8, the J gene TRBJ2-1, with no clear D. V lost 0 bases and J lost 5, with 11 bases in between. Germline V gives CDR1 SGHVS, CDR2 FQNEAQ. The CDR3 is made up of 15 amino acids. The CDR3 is CASSLAINPNNEQFF. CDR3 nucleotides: TGTGCCAGCAGCTTAGCGATCAACCCAAACAATGAGCAGTTCTTC.

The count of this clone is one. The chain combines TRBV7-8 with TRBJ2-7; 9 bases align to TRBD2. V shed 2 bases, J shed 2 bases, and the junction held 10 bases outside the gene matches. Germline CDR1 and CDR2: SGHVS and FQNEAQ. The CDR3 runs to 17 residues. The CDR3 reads CASSLRRLAGQTYEQYF. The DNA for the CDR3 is TGTGCCAGCAGCTTACGCCGCCTAGCGGGGCAGACCTACGAGCAGTACTTC.

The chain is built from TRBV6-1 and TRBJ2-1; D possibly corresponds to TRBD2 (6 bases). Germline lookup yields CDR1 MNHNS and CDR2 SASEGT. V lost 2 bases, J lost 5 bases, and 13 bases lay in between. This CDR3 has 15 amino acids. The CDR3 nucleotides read TGTGCCAGCAGTGAAATAGTGGGACTCCACAATGAGCAGTTCTTC. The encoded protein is CASSEIVGLHNEQFF.

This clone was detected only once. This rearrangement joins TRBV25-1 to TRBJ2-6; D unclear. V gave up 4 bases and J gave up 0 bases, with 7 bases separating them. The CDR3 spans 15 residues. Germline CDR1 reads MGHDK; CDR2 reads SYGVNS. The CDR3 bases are TGTGCCAGCAGTGGGAGAGACTCTGGGGCCAACGTCCTGACTTTC. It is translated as CASSGRDSGANVLTF.

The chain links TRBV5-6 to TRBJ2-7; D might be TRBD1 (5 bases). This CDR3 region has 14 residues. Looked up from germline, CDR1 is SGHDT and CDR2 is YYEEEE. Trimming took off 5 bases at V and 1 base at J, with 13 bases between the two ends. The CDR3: CASSSLRDSYEQYF. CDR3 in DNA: TGTGCCAGCAGTTCTCTCAGGGATTCCTACGAGCAGTACTTC.

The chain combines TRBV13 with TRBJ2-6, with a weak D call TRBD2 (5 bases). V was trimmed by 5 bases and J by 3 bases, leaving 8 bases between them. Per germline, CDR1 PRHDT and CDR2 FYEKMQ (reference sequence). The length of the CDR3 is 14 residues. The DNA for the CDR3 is TGTGCCAGCAGCCTGAGCGGTGGGGCCAACGTCCTGACTTTC. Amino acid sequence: CASSLSGGANVLTF.